This T cell receptor beta chain was captured by sequencing in a study of T cell responses to AZD1222 COVID-19 vaccine. J lost 2 bases, V lost 4 bases, and 3 bases had no gene match. The CDR3 is 15 amino acids. The germline V gene encodes CDR1 LGHDT and CDR2 YNNKEL (reference sequence). Broader study findings: Reportedly, close to half of spike-specific TCRs are directed against unmutated variant regions.

Some clones are missing from TCRdb's copy, which holds only in-frame ones; the method was immunoSEQ multiplex PCR. In the table there are roughly 100,000 clones, 90% of which are singletons. Only a few counts were recorded for this clone. Its antigen remains unknown. This sequence was found in an adult who received the AZD1222 COVID-19 vaccine. J is TRBJ1-2 and V is TRBV3-1 (or the pseudogene TRBV3-2); 11 bases agree with TRBD1. This material consisted of peripheral blood, taken 28 days after the second AZD1222 dose. The DNA of the CDR3 is TGTGCCAGCAGCCCCCGGACAGGGGGCAACTATGGCTACACCTTC. It codes for CASSPRTGGNYGYTF.